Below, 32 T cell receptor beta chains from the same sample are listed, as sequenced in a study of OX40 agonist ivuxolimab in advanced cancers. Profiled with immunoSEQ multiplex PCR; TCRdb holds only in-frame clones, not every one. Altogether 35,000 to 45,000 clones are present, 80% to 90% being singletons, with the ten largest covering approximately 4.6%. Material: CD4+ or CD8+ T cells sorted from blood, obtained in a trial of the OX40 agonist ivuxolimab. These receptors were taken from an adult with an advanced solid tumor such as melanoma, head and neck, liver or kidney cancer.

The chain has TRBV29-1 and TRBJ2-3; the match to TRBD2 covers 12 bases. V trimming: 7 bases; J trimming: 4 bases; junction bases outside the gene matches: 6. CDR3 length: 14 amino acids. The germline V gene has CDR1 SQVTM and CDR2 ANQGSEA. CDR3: CSGSLAGGPDTQYF. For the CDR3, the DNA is TGCAGCGGCAGCCTAGCGGGAGGGCCAGATACGCAGTATTTT.

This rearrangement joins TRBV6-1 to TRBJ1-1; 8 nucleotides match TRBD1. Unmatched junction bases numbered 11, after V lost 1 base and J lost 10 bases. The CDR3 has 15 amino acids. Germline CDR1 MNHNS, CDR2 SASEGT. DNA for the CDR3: TGTGCCAGCAGTGAAGGAGCAGGGGGCGATATCGGAGCTTTCTTT. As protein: CASSEGAGGDIGAFF.

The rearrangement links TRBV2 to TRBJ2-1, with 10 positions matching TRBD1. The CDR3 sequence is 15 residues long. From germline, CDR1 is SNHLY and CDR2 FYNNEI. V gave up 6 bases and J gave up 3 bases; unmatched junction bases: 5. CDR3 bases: TGTGCCAGCAGAAAGACAGGGGGCTTCTACAATGAGCAGTTCTTC. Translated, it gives CASRKTGGFYNEQFF.

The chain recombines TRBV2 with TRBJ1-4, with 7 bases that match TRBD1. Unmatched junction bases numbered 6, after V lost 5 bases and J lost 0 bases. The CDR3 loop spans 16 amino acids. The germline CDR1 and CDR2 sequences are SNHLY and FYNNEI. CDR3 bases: TGTGCCAGCAGTAGGGACAGACTTGCAACTAATGAAAAACTGTTTTTT. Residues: CASSRDRLATNEKLFF.

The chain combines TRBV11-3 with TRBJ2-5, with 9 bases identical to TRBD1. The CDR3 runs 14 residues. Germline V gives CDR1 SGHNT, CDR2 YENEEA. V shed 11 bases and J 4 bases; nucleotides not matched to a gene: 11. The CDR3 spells CAPVGQGRSETQYF. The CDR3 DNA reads TGTGCCCCGGTAGGACAGGGGCGTTCAGAGACCCAGTACTTC.

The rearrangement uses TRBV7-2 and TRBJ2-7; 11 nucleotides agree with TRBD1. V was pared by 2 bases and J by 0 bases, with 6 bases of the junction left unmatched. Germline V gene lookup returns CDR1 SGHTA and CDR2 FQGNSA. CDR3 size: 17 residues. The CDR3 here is CASSLYGTGGPSYEQYF. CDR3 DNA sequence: TGTGCCAGCAGCTTATACGGGACAGGGGGACCCTCCTACGAGCAGTACTTC.

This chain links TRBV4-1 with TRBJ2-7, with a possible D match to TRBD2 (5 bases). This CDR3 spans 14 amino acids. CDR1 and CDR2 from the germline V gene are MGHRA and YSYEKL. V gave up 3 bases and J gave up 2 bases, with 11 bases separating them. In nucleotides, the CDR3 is TGCGCCAGCAGCCAGGGGTCCGGGACCTACGAGCAGTACTTC. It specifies CASSQGSGTYEQYF.

The CDR3 nucleotides are TGTGCCAGCAGCTTAGCAAGGACTATGAACACTGAAGCTTTCTTT. This codes for CASSLARTMNTEAFF. The V gene is TRBV7-2, the J gene TRBJ1-1; unclear D gene. V was pared by 0 bases and J by 0 bases, with 8 bases between. CDR3 length: 15 amino acids. Germline-derived CDR1 and CDR2 are SGHTA and FQGNSA. Combining the CDR3 with reference TRBV7-2 and TRBJ1-1 gives the whole variable domain GAGVSQSPSNKVTEKGKDVELRCDPISGHTALYWYRQSLGQGLEFLIYFQGNSAPDKSGLPSDRFSAERTGGSVSTLTIQRTQQEDSAVYLCASSLARTMNTEAFFGQGTRLTVV.

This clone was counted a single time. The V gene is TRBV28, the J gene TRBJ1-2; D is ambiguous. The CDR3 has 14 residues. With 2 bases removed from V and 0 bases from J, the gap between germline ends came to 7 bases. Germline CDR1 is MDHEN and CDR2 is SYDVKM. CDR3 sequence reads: CASSLRLANYGYTF. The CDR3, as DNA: TGTGCCAGCAGTTTACGATTAGCTAACTATGGCTACACCTTC.

CDR3 nucleotides: TGTGCCTGGACTAGCGGGGTCGACAATGAGCAGTTCTTC. Encoded protein: CAWTSGVDNEQFF. V and J are TRBV30 and TRBJ2-1; TRBD2 aligns across 9 bases. This CDR3 has 13 amino acids. Germline lookup yields CDR1 GTSNPN and CDR2 SVGIG (reference sequence). The V gene end was trimmed by 4 bases and the J gene end by 5 bases; junction bases not matched to a gene: 3.

The CDR3 here is CASKGTGFNTIYF. CDR3 nucleotides: TGTGCCAGCAAGGGGACAGGTTTTAACACCATATATTTT. The V call is TRBV6-5, the J call TRBJ1-3; 8 nucleotides match TRBD1. Germline assignment: CDR1 MNHEY and CDR2 SVGAGI. CDR3 length equals 13 residues. The V and J ends lost 7 bases and 7 bases, in that order; junction bases with no gene match: 6.

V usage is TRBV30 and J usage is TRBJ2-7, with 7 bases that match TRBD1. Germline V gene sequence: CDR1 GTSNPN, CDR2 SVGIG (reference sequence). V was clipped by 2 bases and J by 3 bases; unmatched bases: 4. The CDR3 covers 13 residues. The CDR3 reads CAWSLDRNYEQYF. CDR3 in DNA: TGTGCCTGGAGTTTGGACAGGAACTACGAGCAGTACTTC. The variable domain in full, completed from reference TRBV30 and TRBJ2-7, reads SQTIHQWPATLVQPVGSPLSLECTVEGTSNPNLYWYRQAAGRGLQLLFYSVGIGQISSEVPQNLSASRPQDRQFILSSKKLLLSDSGFYLCAWSLDRNYEQYFGPGTRLTVT.

For the CDR3, the DNA is TGCAGCGTCTTACTAGCGGGGGGATCAAATGAGCAGTTCTTC. Protein: CSVLLAGGSNEQFF. The V and J genes are TRBV29-1 and TRBJ2-1; 12 nucleotides agree with TRBD2. Germline V lookup: CDR1 SQVTM, CDR2 ANQGSEA. This CDR3 region has 14 residues. Trimming cost V 6 bases and J 7 bases; bases outside gene matches: 7.

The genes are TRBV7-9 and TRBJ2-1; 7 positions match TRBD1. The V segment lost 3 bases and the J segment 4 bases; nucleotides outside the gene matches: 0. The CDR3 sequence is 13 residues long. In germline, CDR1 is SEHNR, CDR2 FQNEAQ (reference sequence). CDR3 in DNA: TGTGCCAGCAGCTTGGACAGGTACAATGAGCAGTTCTTC. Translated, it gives CASSLDRYNEQFF.

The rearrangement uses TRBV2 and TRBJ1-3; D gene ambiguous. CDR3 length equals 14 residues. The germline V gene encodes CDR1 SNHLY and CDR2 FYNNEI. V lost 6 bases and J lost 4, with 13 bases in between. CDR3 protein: CASSQESQGNTIYF. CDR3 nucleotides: TGTGCCAGCAGCCAGGAATCCCAGGGAAACACCATATATTTT.

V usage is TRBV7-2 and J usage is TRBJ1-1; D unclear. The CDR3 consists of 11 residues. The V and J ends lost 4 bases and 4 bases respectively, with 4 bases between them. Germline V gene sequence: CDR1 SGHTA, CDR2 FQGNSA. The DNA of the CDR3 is TGTGCCAGCAGCTCCCGCACTGAAGCTTTCTTT. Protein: CASSSRTEAFF.

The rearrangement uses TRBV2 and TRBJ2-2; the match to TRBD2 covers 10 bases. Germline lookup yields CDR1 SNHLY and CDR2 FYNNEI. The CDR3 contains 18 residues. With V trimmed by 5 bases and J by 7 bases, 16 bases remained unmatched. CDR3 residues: CASSRTPLAGERNGELFF. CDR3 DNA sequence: TGTGCCAGCAGTAGGACCCCCCTAGCGGGAGAGCGGAACGGGGAGCTGTTTTTT. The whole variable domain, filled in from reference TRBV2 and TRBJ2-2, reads EPEVTQTPSHQVTQMGQEVILRCVPISNHLYFYWYRQILGQKVEFLVSFYNNEISEKSEIFDDQFSVERPDGSNFTLKIRSTKLEDSAMYFCASSRTPLAGERNGELFFGEGSRLTVL.

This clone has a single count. The CDR3 sequence: CASSKTGLLYEQYF. The CDR3, as DNA: TGTGCCAGCAGTAAGACAGGCCTCCTCTACGAGCAGTACTTC. The V and J genes are TRBV28 and TRBJ2-7; weak D call: TRBD1 (6 bases). Trimming left V 5 bases short and J 3 bases short, with 14 bases between. The CDR3 consists of 14 residues. The germline gives CDR1 MDHEN, CDR2 SYDVKM.

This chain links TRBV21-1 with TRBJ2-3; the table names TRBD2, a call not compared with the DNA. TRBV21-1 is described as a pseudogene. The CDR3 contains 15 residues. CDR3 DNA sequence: TGTGCCAGGTCCCCGGCCGGGTCAAGCACAGATACGCAGTATTTT. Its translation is CARSPAGSSTDTQYF.

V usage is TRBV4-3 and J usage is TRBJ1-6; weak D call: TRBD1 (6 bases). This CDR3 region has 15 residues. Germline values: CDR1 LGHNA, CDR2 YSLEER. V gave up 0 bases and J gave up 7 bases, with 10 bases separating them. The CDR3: CASSQDQGWNSPLHF. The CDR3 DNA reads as TGCGCCAGCAGCCAAGATCAGGGGTGGAATTCACCCCTCCACTTT.

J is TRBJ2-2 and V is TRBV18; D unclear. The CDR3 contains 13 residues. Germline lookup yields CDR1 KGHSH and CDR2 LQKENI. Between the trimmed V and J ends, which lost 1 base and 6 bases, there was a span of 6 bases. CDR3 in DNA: TGTGCCAGCTCACCACGGGATCCCGGGGAGCTGTTTTTT. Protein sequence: CASSPRDPGELFF.

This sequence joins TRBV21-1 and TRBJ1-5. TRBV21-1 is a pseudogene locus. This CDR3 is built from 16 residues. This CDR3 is CASSTGVHWHHQPQHF. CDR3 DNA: TGTGCCAGCAGCACCGGTGTACATTGGCATCATCAGCCCCAGCATTTT.

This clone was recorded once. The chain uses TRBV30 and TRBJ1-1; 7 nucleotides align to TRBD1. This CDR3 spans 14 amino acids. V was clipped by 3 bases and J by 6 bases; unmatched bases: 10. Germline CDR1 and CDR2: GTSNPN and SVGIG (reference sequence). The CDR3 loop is CAWSARGFGAEAFF. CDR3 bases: TGTGCCTGGAGCGCCAGGGGGTTCGGGGCTGAAGCTTTCTTT. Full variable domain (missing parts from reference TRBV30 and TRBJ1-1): SQTIHQWPATLVQPVGSPLSLECTVEGTSNPNLYWYRQAAGRGLQLLFYSVGIGQISSEVPQNLSASRPQDRQFILSSKKLLLSDSGFYLCAWSARGFGAEAFFGQGTRLTVV.

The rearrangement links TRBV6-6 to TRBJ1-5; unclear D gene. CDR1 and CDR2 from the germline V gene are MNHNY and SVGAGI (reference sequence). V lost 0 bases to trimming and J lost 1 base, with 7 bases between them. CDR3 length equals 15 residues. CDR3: CASSYSGYSNQPQHF. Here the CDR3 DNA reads TGTGCCAGCAGTTACTCGGGATACAGCAATCAGCCCCAGCATTTT.

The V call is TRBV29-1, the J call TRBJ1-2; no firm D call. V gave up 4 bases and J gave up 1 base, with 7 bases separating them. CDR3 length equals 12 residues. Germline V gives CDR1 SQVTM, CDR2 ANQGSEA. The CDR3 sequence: CSVADNNYGYTF. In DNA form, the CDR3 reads TGCAGCGTTGCCGACAATAACTATGGCTACACCTTC.

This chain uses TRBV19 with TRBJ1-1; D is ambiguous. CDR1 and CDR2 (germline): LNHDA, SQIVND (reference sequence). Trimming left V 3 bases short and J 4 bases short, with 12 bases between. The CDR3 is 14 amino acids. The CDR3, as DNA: TGTGCCAGTAGTATTGTCGGGGATGGCACTGAAGCTTTCTTT. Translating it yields CASSIVGDGTEAFF.

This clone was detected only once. CDR3 loop: CASSFGQINEKLFF. Here the CDR3 DNA reads TGTGCCAGCAGCTTCGGACAGATTAATGAAAAACTGTTTTTT. The chain employs TRBV5-5 and TRBJ1-4; D may be TRBD1 (6 bases). The length of the CDR3 is 14 residues. CDR1 SGHKS and CDR2 YYEKEE come from the germline V gene (reference sequence). Trimming stripped 2 bases from V and 4 bases from J, with 9 bases between. The entire variable domain, with the rest obtained from reference TRBV5-5 and TRBJ1-4, is as follows: DAGVTQSPTHLIKTRGQQVTLRCSPISGHKSVSWYQQVLGQGPQFIFQYYEKEERGRGNFPDRFSARQFPNYSSELNVNALLLGDSALYLCASSFGQINEKLFFGSGTQLSVL.

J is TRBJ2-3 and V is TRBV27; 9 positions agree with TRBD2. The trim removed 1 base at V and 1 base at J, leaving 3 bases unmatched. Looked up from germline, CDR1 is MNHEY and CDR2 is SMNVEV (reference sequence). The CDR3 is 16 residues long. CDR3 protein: CASSLLAGGGTDTQYF. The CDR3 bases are TGTGCCAGCAGTTTATTGGCGGGAGGGGGCACAGATACGCAGTATTTT.

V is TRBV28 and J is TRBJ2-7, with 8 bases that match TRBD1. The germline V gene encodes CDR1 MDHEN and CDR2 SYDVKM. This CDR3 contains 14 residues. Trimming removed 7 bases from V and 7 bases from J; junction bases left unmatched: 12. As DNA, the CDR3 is TGTGCCAGCAATCGGCAGGGGGCGTCGGGTGAGCAGTACTTC. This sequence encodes CASNRQGASGEQYF.

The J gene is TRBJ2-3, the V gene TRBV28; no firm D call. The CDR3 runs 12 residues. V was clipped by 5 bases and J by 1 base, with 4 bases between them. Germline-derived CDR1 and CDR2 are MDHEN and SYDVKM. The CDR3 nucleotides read TGTGCCAGCAGTCAGCGCACAGATACGCAGTATTTT. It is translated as CASSQRTDTQYF.

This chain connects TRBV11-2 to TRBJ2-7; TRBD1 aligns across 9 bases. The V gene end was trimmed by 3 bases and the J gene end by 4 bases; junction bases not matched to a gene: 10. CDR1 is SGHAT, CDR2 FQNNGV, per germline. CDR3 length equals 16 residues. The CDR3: CASSLPLGTGWYEQYF. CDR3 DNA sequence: TGTGCCAGCAGCTTGCCCCTGGGGACAGGGTGGTACGAGCAGTACTTC.

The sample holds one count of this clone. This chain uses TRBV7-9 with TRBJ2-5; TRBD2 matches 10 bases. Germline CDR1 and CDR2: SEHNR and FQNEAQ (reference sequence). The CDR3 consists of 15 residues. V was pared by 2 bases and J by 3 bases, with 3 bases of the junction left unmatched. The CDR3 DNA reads TGTGCCAGCAGCTTACTTGGACTAGCGGAAGAGACCCAGTACTTC. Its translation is CASSLLGLAEETQYF.